The present entry profiles one TCR beta chain with its context. The antigen is not known. This CDR3 is built from 15 residues. The ends were cut back, 6 bases at V and 0 bases at J, with 12 bases in the middle. CDR1 is MDHEN, CDR2 SYDVKM, per germline. The data derive from a study of shared clonotypes between healthy human individuals. About the study: The study drew on two women and a few men aged 18 to 49 as donors. Study-wide findings and caveats: Rarefaction indicated that sorted-subset sequencing remained incomplete although depth was large. A few donors had around 5% of their naive CD4 clonotypes in common.

TCRdb's copy holds only in-frame clones and misses some; the assay was immunoSEQ multiplex PCR. The table shows about 520,000 clones, with 95% to 96% occurring only once. Recent acute infections and vaccinations were absent in the healthy HIV-negative adult donors. This chain uses TRBV28 with TRBJ1-3; no reliable D call. This TCR was recovered from a woman under 40 in good health. Sample: naive CD4+ T cells sorted from blood. Documented subset: CD45RA+ positively selected. CDR3 nucleotides: TGTGCCAGCAGGTTTCAGGTTAGCTCTGGAAACACCATATATTTT. Translating it yields CASRFQVSSGNTIYF. Using reference TRBV28 and TRBJ1-3 for the parts outside the CDR3, the full variable domain is DVKVTQSSRYLVKRTGEKVFLECVQDMDHENMFWYRQDPGLGLRLIYFSYDVKMKEKGDIPEGYSVSREKKERFSLILESASTNQTSMYLCASRFQVSSGNTIYFGEGSWLTVV.